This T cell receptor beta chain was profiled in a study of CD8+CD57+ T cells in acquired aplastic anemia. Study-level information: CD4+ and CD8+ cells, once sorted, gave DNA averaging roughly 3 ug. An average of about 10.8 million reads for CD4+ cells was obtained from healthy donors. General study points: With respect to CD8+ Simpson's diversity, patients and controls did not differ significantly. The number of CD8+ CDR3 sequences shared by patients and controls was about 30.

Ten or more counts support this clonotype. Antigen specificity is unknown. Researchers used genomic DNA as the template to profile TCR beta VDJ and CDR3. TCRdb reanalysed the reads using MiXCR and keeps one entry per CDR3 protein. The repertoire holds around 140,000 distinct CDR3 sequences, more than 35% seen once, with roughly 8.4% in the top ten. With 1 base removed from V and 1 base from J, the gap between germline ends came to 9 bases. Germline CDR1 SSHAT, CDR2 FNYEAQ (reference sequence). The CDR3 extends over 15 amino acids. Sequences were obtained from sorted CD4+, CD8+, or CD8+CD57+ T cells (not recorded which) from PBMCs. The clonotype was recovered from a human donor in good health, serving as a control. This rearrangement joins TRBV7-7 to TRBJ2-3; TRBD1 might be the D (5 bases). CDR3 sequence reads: CASSLGGAGTDTQYF. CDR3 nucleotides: TGTGCCAGCAGCTTAGGGGGCGCTGGCACAGATACGCAGTATTTT.